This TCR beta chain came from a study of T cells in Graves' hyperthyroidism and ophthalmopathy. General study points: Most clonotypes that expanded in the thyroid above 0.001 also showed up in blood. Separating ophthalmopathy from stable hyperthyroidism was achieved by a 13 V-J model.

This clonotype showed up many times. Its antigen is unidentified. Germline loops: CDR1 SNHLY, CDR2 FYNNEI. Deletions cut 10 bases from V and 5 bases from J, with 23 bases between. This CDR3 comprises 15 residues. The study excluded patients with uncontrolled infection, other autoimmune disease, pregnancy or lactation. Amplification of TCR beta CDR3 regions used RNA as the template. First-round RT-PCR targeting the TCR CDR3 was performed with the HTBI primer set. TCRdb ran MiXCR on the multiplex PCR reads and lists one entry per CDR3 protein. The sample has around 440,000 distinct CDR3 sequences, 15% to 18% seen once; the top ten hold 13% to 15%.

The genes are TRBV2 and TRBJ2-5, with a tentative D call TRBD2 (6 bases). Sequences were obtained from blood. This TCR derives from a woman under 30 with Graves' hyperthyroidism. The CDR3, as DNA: TGTGCCACCAAACACCGGGAGACCTTTCGGGAGACCCAGTACTTC. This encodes CATKHRETFRETQYF.